The 9 T cell receptor beta chains below come from one sample, sequenced in a study of blood T cell repertoires in COVID-19. Libraries were prepared by immunoSEQ multiplex PCR; TCRdb keeps only in-frame clonotypes and omits some of them. The data contain around 100,000 clones, 90% to 95% of them singletons. Source material: peripheral blood. Source of these receptors: a human donor in a cohort sampled during active COVID-19.

The chain combines TRBV6-2 or TRBV6-3 with TRBJ2-2; no clear D. V was trimmed by 6 bases and J by 0 bases, leaving 20 bases between them. CDR3 length: 18 residues. CDR1 is MNHEY and CDR2 is SVGEGT in the germline V gene. As DNA, the CDR3 is TGTGCCAGCAGCCCGGGCAGACATGAAACCTCGAACACCGGGGAGCTGTTTTTT. Protein sequence: CASSPGRHETSNTGELFF.

The chain joins TRBV2 to TRBJ1-1; D gene uncertain. V was cut by 10 bases and J by 1 base, with 10 bases left in between. The germline V gene has CDR1 SNHLY and CDR2 FYNNEI. The CDR3 is 12 amino acids. CDR3 in amino acids: CAILHSNTEAFF. The CDR3 region has the DNA TGTGCCATACTCCACTCGAACACTGAAGCTTTCTTT.

This clone showed up just once. The J gene is TRBJ2-1, the V gene TRBV18; D is undetermined. In germline, CDR1 is KGHSH, CDR2 LQKENI. There are 12 residues in the CDR3. Trimming shortened V by 4 bases and J by 4 bases, and 5 bases separated the two germline ends. The CDR3 sequence is CASSLQYNEQFF. In nucleotides, the CDR3 is TGTGCCAGCTCACTACAGTACAATGAGCAGTTCTTC.

This rearrangement joins TRBV5-1 to TRBJ2-7; 10 positions agree with TRBD1. V shed 0 bases, J shed 1 base, and the junction held 10 bases outside the gene matches. Germline values: CDR1 SGHRS, CDR2 YFSETQ. The CDR3 loop spans 18 amino acids. CDR3 region: CASSLGRDRGLFSYEQYF. The CDR3 bases are TGCGCCAGCAGCTTGGGCCGGGACAGGGGTCTTTTTTCCTACGAGCAGTACTTC.

This chain connects TRBV6-5 to TRBJ2-1; 10 bases fit TRBD1. Germline trimming cut 6 bases from V and 12 bases from J; bases unmatched to any gene: 14. The germline CDR1 and CDR2 sequences are MNHEY and SVGAGI. The CDR3 is 15 residues long. CDR3 in amino acids: CASRPSGTGVLGQFF. Here the CDR3 DNA reads TGTGCCAGCAGACCCTCGGGGACAGGGGTTTTGGGGCAGTTCTTC.

The chain carries TRBV5-1 and TRBJ2-3; TRBD2 matches at 9 bases. Germline V gene lookup returns CDR1 SGHRS and CDR2 YFSETQ. V was clipped by 3 bases and J by 2 bases; unmatched bases: 10. This CDR3 contains 17 residues. The CDR3 protein is CASSSGAVAGVTDTQYF. The CDR3 bases are TGCGCCAGCAGCTCGGGAGCCGTAGCGGGGGTCACAGATACGCAGTATTTT.

This chain connects TRBV7-2 to TRBJ1-2, with TRBD1 matching over 9 bases. J was trimmed by 4 bases and V by 5 bases; bases with no gene match: 8. CDR1 is SGHTA, CDR2 FQGNSA, per germline. This CDR3 is 15 amino acids long. In DNA, the CDR3 is TGTGCCAGCAGCCCAGCAGGACAGGGGCTCTATGGCTACACCTTC. This encodes CASSPAGQGLYGYTF. Together with reference TRBV7-2 and TRBJ1-2, the CDR3 gives the full variable domain: GAGVSQSPSNKVTEKGKDVELRCDPISGHTALYWYRQSLGQGLEFLIYFQGNSAPDKSGLPSDRFSAERTGGSVSTLTIQRTQQEDSAVYLCASSPAGQGLYGYTFGSGTRLTVV.

J is TRBJ2-5 and V is TRBV28; 10 nucleotides match TRBD2. The CDR3 is made up of 19 amino acids. Germline CDR1 MDHEN, CDR2 SYDVKM. Trimming cost V 3 bases and J 0 bases; bases outside gene matches: 13. CDR3 coding DNA: TGTGCCAGCAGTTTTGGGGAGCGGGAGGGCCGGACCGACCAAGAGACCCAGTACTTC. Its protein is CASSFGEREGRTDQETQYF.

V gene TRBV19 combines with J gene TRBJ2-1; D possibly corresponds to TRBD2 (5 bases). Trimming took off 1 base at V and 7 bases at J, with 14 bases between the two ends. From germline, CDR1 is LNHDA and CDR2 SQIVND (reference sequence). The CDR3 consists of 15 residues. CDR3 residues: CASSIVLAPWNEQFF. In nucleotides, the CDR3 is TGTGCCAGTAGTATAGTTCTAGCCCCTTGGAATGAGCAGTTCTTC.